This paragraph reports one T cell receptor beta chain. Its antigen remains unidentified. Trimming cost V 0 bases and J 4 bases, with 13 bases left between them. This CDR3 has 15 amino acids. Germline V CDR1 and CDR2: SGDLS, YYNGEE. These data originate in a study of OX40 agonist ivuxolimab in advanced cancers. Study outcomes and limitations: In the 0.1 to 3.0 mg/kg range, CD4+ and CD8+ blood T cells had expanded clonally by week 6. Antigens targeted by the expanded peripheral T cells were not determined.

The repertoire was sequenced with immunoSEQ multiplex PCR; TCRdb's copy has only in-frame clones and lacks some. The sample holds around 31,000 clones; approximately 86% are singletons and the top ten take around a third. The clonotype originates from an adult with an advanced solid tumor such as melanoma, head and neck, liver or kidney cancer. Sequencing was performed on CD4+ or CD8+ T cells sorted from blood, taken in a trial of the OX40 agonist ivuxolimab. The chain recombines TRBV9 with TRBJ1-1, with D tentatively TRBD1 (5 bases). For the CDR3, the DNA is TGTGCCAGCAGCGTAGTTCAGGGCGAGGGCACTGAAGCTTTCTTT. This codes for CASSVVQGEGTEAFF.